This entry is about one TCR beta chain. Its antigen is unidentified. Here the gene names and germline are mouse. Data came from immunoSEQ multiplex PCR; TCRdb stores just in-frame clones and leaves some out. The sample has about 48,000 clones, around 70% seen once. The data were obtained in a study of tissue T cells after allogeneic stem cell transplantation. The study, taken as a whole, reports: In patients and mice, blood and spleen missed much of tissue repertoire. Shared clones across patients were few; motif clustering revealed tissue-specific shared signatures. Alloreactivity or antigen specificity of tissue TCRs was not determined; some clones might be host cells.

Sequencing was done on a sample of sorted cells pooled from one or two spleens. This receptor was obtained from a pool of C57BL/6 mice in good health.

Incomplete CDR3 DNA: TGTGCCAGCAGCCGGGACATTAGTCAAAACACCTTGTAC. Amino acid sequence: CASSRDISQNTLY. The whole CDR3 protein reads CASSRDISQNTLYF. This chain connects TRBV15 to TRBJ2-4, with a tentative D call TRBD1 (6 bases). The read ends 1 residue shy of where the CDR3 ends; the end is completed using the germline J gene. The CDR3 consists of 14 residues. CDR1 is SGHND and CDR2 is FRSKSL in the germline V gene. The ends were cut back, 6 bases at V and 0 bases at J, with 10 bases in the middle.